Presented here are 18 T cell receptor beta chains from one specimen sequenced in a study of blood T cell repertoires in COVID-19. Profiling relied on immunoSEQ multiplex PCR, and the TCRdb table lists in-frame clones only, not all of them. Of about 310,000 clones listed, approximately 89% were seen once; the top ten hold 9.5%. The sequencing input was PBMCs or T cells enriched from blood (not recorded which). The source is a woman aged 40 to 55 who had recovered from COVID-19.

CDR3 coding DNA: TGTGCCAGCAGTGAAGCGCCTAGCGGGATCGGCGAGCAGTACTTC. This sequence encodes CASSEAPSGIGEQYF. The J gene is TRBJ2-7, the V gene TRBV6-1, with 9 bases fitting TRBD2. There are 15 residues in the CDR3. The germline V gene has CDR1 MNHNS and CDR2 SASEGT. Losses at the gene ends were 0 bases for V and 6 bases for J; bases not matched to a gene: 6.

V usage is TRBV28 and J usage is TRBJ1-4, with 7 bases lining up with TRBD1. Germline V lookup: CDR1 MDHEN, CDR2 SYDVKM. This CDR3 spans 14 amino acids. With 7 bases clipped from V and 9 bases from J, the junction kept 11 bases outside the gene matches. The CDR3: CASTLRGEEQKLFF. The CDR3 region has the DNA TGTGCCAGCACTCTCAGGGGGGAAGAACAAAAACTGTTTTTT.

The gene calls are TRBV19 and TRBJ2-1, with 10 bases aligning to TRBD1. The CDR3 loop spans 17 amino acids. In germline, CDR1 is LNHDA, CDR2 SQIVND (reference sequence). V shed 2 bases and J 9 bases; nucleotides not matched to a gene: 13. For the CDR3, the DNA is TGTGCCAGTAGTATACGACAGGGGGCGGCGAGGGTCAGTGAGCAGTTCTTC. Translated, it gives CASSIRQGAARVSEQFF.

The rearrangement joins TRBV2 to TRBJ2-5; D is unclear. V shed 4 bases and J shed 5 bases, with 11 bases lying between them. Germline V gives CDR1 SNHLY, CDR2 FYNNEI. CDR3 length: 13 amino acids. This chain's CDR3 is CASSVMIQETQYF. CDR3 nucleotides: TGTGCCAGCAGTGTTATGATTCAGGAGACCCAGTACTTC.

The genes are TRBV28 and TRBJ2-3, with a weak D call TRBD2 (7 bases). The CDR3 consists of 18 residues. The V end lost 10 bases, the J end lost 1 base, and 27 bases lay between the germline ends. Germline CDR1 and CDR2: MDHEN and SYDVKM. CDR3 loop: CATQLPGGRKKGTDTQYF. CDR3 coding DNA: TGTGCCACCCAACTCCCGGGGGGCCGTAAGAAGGGCACAGATACGCAGTATTTT.

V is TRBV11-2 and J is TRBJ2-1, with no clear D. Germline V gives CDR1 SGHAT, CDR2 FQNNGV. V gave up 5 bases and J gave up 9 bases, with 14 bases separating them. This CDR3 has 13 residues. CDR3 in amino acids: CASSGVPDGEQFF. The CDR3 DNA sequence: TGTGCCAGCAGCGGAGTTCCGGATGGTGAGCAGTTCTTC.

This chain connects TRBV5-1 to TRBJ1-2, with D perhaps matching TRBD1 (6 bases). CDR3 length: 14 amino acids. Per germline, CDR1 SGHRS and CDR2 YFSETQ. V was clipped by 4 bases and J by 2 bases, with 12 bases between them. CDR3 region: CASSPSGTNYGYTF. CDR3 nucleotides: TGCGCCAGCAGCCCCAGCGGGACAAACTATGGCTACACCTTC.

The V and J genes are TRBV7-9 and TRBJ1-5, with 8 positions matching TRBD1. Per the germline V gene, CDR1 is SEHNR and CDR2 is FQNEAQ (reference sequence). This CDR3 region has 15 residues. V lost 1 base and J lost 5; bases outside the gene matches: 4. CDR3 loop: CASSLEGQGHQPQHF. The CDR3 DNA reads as TGTGCCAGCAGCTTAGAAGGACAGGGCCATCAGCCCCAGCATTTT.

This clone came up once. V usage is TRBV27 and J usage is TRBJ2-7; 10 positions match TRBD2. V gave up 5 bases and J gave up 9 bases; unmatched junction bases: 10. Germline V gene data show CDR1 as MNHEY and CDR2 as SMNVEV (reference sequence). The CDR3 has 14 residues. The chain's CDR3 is CASSPAGGPFGQYF. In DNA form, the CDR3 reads TGTGCCAGCAGTCCAGCGGGGGGGCCATTCGGGCAGTACTTC.

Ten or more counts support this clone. The CDR3 DNA reads as TGTGCCAGCAGTCCCCTGGGGACTTACAATGAGCAGTTCTTC. The encoded protein is CASSPLGTYNEQFF. V gene TRBV6-5 combines with J gene TRBJ2-1; a weak D match, TRBD2 (6 bases). The CDR3 totals 14 residues. CDR1 MNHEY and CDR2 SVGAGI come from the germline V gene. Trimming took off 5 bases at V and 4 bases at J, with 12 bases between the two ends.

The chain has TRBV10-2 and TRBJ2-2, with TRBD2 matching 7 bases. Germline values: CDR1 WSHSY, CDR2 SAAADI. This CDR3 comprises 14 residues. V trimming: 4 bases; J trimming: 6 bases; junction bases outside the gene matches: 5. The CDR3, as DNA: TGCGCCAGCAGTGGACATCGGGGGGCCGGGGAGCTGTTTTTT. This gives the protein CASSGHRGAGELFF.

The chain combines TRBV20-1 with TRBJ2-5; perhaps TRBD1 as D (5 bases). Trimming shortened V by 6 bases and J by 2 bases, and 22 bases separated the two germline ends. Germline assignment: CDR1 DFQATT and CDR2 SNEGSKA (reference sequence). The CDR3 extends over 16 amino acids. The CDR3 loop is CSASIYDRYDQETQYF. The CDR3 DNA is TGCAGTGCGAGTATCTACGACAGATACGATCAAGAGACCCAGTACTTC.

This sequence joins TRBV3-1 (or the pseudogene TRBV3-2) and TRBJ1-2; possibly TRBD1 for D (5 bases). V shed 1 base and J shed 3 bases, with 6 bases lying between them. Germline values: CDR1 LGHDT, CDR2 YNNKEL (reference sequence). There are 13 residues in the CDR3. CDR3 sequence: CASSQGQYYGYTF. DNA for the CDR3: TGTGCCAGCAGCCAAGGACAGTACTATGGCTACACCTTC.

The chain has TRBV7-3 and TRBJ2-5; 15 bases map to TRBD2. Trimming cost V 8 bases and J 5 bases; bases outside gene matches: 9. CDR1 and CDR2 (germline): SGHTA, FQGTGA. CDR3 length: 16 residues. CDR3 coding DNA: TGTGCCAGCTACCCCGGGACTAGCGGGGGGAAGGAGACCCAGTACTTC. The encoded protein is CASYPGTSGGKETQYF.

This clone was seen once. CDR3 sequence (DNA): TGTGCCAGCAGCCTGGACAGGGGTGAAGGCTACACCTTC. Translating gives CASSLDRGEGYTF. V is TRBV7-9 and J is TRBJ1-2, with 9 bases matching TRBD1. The CDR3 covers 13 residues. Trimming took 5 bases from V and 8 from J; bases not matched to a gene: 6. Looked up from germline, CDR1 is SEHNR and CDR2 is FQNEAQ (reference sequence).

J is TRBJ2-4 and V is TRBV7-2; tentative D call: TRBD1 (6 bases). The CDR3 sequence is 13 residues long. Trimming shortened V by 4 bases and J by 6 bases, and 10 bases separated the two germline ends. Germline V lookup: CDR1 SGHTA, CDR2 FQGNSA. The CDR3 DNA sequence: TGTGCCAGCAGCTCAGACAGGAGAAACATTCAGTACTTC. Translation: CASSSDRRNIQYF.

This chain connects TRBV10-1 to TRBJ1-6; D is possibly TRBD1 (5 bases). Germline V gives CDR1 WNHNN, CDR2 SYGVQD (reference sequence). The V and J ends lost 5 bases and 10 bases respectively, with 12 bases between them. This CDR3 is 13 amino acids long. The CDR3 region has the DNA TGCGCCAGCAGTACAGCCCAGGGATCACCCCTCCACTTT. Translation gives CASSTAQGSPLHF.

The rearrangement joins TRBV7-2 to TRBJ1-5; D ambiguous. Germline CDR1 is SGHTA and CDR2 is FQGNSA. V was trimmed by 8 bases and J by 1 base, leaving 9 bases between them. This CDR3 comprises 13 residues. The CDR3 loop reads CASGLDSNQPQHF. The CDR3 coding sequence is TGTGCCAGCGGACTCGACAGCAATCAGCCCCAGCATTTT. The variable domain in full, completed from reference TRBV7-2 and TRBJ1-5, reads GAGVSQSPSNKVTEKGKDVELRCDPISGHTALYWYRQSLGQGLEFLIYFQGNSAPDKSGLPSDRFSAERTGGSVSTLTIQRTQQEDSAVYLCASGLDSNQPQHFGDGTRLSIL.